What follows describes a single TCR beta chain. This entry comes from a study of CD4 and CD8 cells across lung adenocarcinoma regions. Germline V CDR1 and CDR2: MNHNS, SASEGT. CDR3 size: 14 residues. TCRdb itself ran the PCR reads through MiXCR, one entry per CDR3 protein. This table holds over 15,000 distinct CDR3 sequences, approximately 50% found once. Donors had localized lung adenocarcinoma, a non-small cell lung cancer. The V gene is TRBV6-1, the J gene TRBJ2-5, with D hard to call. Judging by the DNA end, TRBJ2-7 fits better; the J call may be wrong. The receptor was derived from a male donor with lung adenocarcinoma. The CD4 and CD8 labels of this study may be unreliable. Sequencing input: CD8+ T cells from the margin of a lung tumor. This CDR3 is CASSGRRNTYEQYF. CDR3 DNA sequence: TGTGCCAGCAGTGGACGGAGAAATACCTACGAGCAGTACTTC.